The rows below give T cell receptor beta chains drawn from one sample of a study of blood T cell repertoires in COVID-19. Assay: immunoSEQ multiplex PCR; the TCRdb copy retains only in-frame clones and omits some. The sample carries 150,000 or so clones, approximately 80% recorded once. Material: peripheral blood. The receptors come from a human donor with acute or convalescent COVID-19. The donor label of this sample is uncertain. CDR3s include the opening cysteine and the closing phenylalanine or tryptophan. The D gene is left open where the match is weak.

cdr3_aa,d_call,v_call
CATRGNSGGYYNEQFF,TRBD2,TRBV24-1
CSVEDRDIPGYTF,-,TRBV29-1
CASSVGVTGTYEQFF,-,TRBV9
CASSARLWDSPLHF,-,TRBV2
CASSLQVNTEAFF,-,TRBV11-1
CAWSLGSSAGQFF,-,TRBV30
CASSQEGQLDTEAFF,-,TRBV4-2
CASSAGPQGFQHF,-,TRBV11-2
CASSRTDSNQPQHF,-,TRBV6-6
CASSQSPHTEAFF,-,TRBV4-1
CASSEGTDYGYTF,TRBD1,TRBV9
CASSVGGSREGYTF,-,TRBV9
CASSSPHGTGIGDTQYF,TRBD1,TRBV19
CAISIGANSPLHF,-,TRBV10-3
CAWSRDTLSTEAFF,-,TRBV30
CASSSTGAANYGYTF,TRBD1,TRBV6-6
CASSQNRAENTEAFF,-,TRBV5-1
CASSRTGIPDTQYF,TRBD1,TRBV14
CATRRADTGELFF,-,TRBV24-1
CASSQDTPPRSVGKLFF,-,TRBV3-1/TRBV3-2
CASSLETGSNYGYTF,-,TRBV5-1
CASSQASGMLTDTQYF,-,TRBV3-1/TRBV3-2
CASHNYIGELFF,-,TRBV6-5
CASSPFRDYGYTF,-,TRBV9
CATLLVDNEQFF,-,TRBV6-5
CASREGHSSPLHF,-,TRBV19
CASNPQGSGNQPQHF,-,TRBV6-5
CAWSVDGGTEAFF,-,TRBV30
CASTLEGGETQYF,-,TRBV11-1
CASNSGGPNTEAFF,-,TRBV5-8
CASSRTMDRDNYGYTF,TRBD1,TRBV4-1
CASSLSGVDQPQHF,-,TRBV5-4